What follows describes a single T cell receptor (beta chain). Its target is not known. This table comes from immunoSEQ multiplex PCR, and its TCRdb copy is limited to in-frame clones, with some not included. The sample consists of tens of thousands of clones, more than 65% of them appearing once. The data derive from a study of PD-L1 blockade in urothelial cancer. On the study more broadly: About 85% of the roughly 30 patients comprised males who had bladder-origin urothelial cancer. T cell content in blood samples showed a median of around 140,000.

Study-wide results and caveats: Lower pretreatment blood TCR clonality, under the median, predicted better survival, researchers reported.

The clonotype was recovered from a man between 65 and 85 years old with urothelial cancer. Sequencing used PBMCs, obtained around atezolizumab (anti-PD-L1) treatment.

The CDR3 bases are TGCAGCGCCGCAGGGGGCAGGGCTAATAACTATGGCTACACCTTC. Translation gives CSAAGGRANNYGYTF. The V call is TRBV29-1, the J call TRBJ1-2, with TRBD1 matching over 8 bases. Looked up from germline, CDR1 is SQVTM and CDR2 is ANQGSEA. V shed 7 bases, J shed 1 base, and the junction held 11 bases outside the gene matches. The CDR3 has 15 residues.